This T cell receptor beta chain was sequenced during a study of shared clonotypes between healthy human individuals (dated by TCRdb to the early 2020s). About the investigation overall: The cohort comprised two women and a few men aged 18 to 49 years. For each donor, CD4 naive and CD4 memory were each run on three plates, CD8 naive on two plates, and CD8 memory on one plate. To estimate repertoire size and how much clonotypes are shared between individuals, the study performed deep sequencing of blood TCR repertoires from a few healthy adults. To increase sequencing depth and limit assay-specific biases, TCR repertoire library preparation and sequencing were carried out by different laboratories using diverse techniques. Leukapheresis yielded between about 0.94 and 10 billion PBMCs per donor.

Summary of the overall study and its limitations: Larger estimated clonotype richness was generally found for naive subsets than for memory subsets. Because the study included a small number of donors, the genetic and exposure-history diversity represented was limited. When a few donors were compared, the shared fraction of clonotypes was about 5.2% for naive CD4, 3% to 4% for naive CD8, more than 2% for memory CD4, and about 0.36% for memory CD8. Incomplete sequencing was indicated by rarefaction of sorted-subset datasets, despite the large sequencing depth. Based on pairwise subsampling, the degree of clonotype sharing among donors was expected to be affected by sequencing depth. Sampling was limited to blood, and TCR repertoires in tissue likely differ from TCR repertoires in blood. Higher generation probabilities were observed for clonotypes shared by all four sorted-subset donors than for non-shared clonotypes.

CDR1 is given as GTSNPN and CDR2 as SVGIG, both from the germline V gene (reference sequence). V was cut back by 2 bases and J by 9 bases, leaving a gap of 11 bases between them. The CDR3 has 13 amino acids, counting the end cysteine and phenylalanine. Only CDR3 DNA is held: 39 bases, read in frame from base 1. As regards this clone: There is no known antigen for this receptor. No base-level quality is on record; no much larger clone is a single base apart.

The donors were healthy, HIV-negative adults who had no recently reported acute infections or vaccinations. Every donor was a Caucasian adult residing in Nashville, Tennessee, USA. CD4+ T cells were enriched by magnetic negative selection, after which naive cells were positively selected on CD45RA and the negative fraction was taken as the memory subset. After blood collection by leukapheresis, PBMCs were isolated using Ficoll-Histopaque density gradient centrifugation and then cryopreserved in the vapor phase of liquid nitrogen. Analytical flow cytometry was used to check the purity and quantity of every magnetically sorted T cell population. From each sorted fraction, genomic DNA was isolated and quantified by UV absorbance on a Nanodrop 2000c. Using the deep immunoSEQ assay, multiplex PCR amplified TCR CDR3 regions from genomic DNA. Extracted genomic DNA from each cell subset was spread evenly across all wells of several immunoSEQ 96-well plates, with each plate serving as a replicate. For sorted subsets, around 200 ng genomic DNA, equal to tens of thousands of T cell genomes, was loaded into each replicate PCR. Purified libraries were measured with a Qubit 3.0 fluorometer, size-checked on a Bioanalyzer 2100, and measured again with the KAPA Library Quantification kit. Each immunoSEQ 96-well plate was sequenced on its own single-read 150-cycle Illumina NextSeq 550 flow cell. Under the source paper's analysis protocol: The immunoSEQ output contained only junctional sequences without quality scores, so filtering could not match that applied to full-length reads. Sequences were annotated with PyIR, a Python wrapper for IgBLAST v1.9, using IMGT germline references to assign V/J genes and CDR3. Reads with weak V/J assignments (E-value above 1e-6), missing CDR3, stop codons, out-of-frame junctions, or ambiguous translated residues were removed. A V3J clonotype was defined by an identical inferred V gene, J gene, and CDR3 amino acid sequence. Percentage overlap between repertoires was computed as shared unique clonotypes divided by the size of the smaller repertoire. Repertoire richness was assessed with RTK rarefaction, the Chao1 estimator, and Recon v2.1 estimates of unobserved clonotypes. OLGA was used to compute generation probabilities for all TCRbeta clonotypes that the gDNA method yielded from a handful of donors. In TCRdb, the immuneACCESS table is reduced to in-frame sequences with V and J assigned. These tables do not hold every clone; where another copy was compared, an unresolved V gene accounts for under half, and the others remain unexplained. Clonal size and the V and J genes are those of that table, whereas D and trimming came from the DNA. Across this sample there are about 2 million clones, with roughly 96% seen only once. The ten most abundant clones make up approximately 0.13% of the sample.

What was sequenced was naive CD4+ T cells sorted from blood. The cell subset or site label of this sample denotes: CD45RA+ positively selected. This clonotype was sampled from a man aged 18-30 years in good health. The sequence is built from TRBV30 and TRBJ1-6; confidence is insufficient to name the D gene. The CDR3 reads CAWSLTWVSPLHF. The nucleotides are TGTGCCTGGAGTTTGACCTGGGTTTCACCCCTCCACTTT.